This T cell receptor beta chain was captured in a study of T cells in Graves' hyperthyroidism and ophthalmopathy. The TCR beta CDR3 regions underwent amplification using RNA transcripts as the source. The study used the HTBI primer set for a first-round RT-PCR of the TCR CDR3. TCRdb passed the multiplex PCR reads through MiXCR, listing each CDR3 protein once. This table has 610,000 or so distinct CDR3 sequences, about 45% appearing once. Study results and caveats: In simple terms, a model built on 13 V-J features told ophthalmopathy apart from stable hyperthyroidism. It was a median approximately six months before onset that the model predicted ophthalmopathy.

Comments on this clonotype: Its antigen is currently unknown.

This receptor was taken from a woman younger than 35 with Graves' hyperthyroidism. Sequencing was performed on peripheral blood or thyroid tissue (not recorded which).

The CDR3 DNA follows: TGCGCCAGCAGCGTGACTAGCGGGAAGGAGACCCAGTACTTC. Translating it yields CASSVTSGKETQYF. The V gene is TRBV5-1, the J gene TRBJ2-5, with 11 bases fitting TRBD2. The CDR3 contains 14 residues. From germline, CDR1 is SGHRS and CDR2 YFSETQ. V shed 4 bases and J 5 bases; nucleotides not matched to a gene: 4. Together with reference TRBV5-1 and TRBJ2-5, the CDR3 gives the full variable domain: KAGVTQTPRYLIKTRGQQVTLSCSPISGHRSVSWYQQTPGQGLQFLFEYFSETQRNKGNFPGRFSGRQFSNSRSEMNVSTLELGDSALYLCASSVTSGKETQYFGPGTRLLVL.